Listed here are 22 T cell receptor beta chains from one sample, sequenced in a study of post-analysis software for immune sequencing data. Study-level results: TRBV5-6, TRBV5-1 and TRBV20-1 were among roughly 5 TRBV segments more frequent in patients than controls.

These receptors are not linked to any known antigen. Unique molecular identifiers were built into the TCR beta cDNA libraries. TCRdb itself ran the PCR reads through MiXCR, one entry per CDR3 protein. The sample carries roughly 410,000 distinct CDR3 sequences, less than 35% recorded once. The material sequenced was blood. Every receptor here comes from a girl under 18 with multiple sclerosis.

The chain combines TRBV15 with TRBJ1-2; 8 bases align to TRBD1. Germline CDR1 LNHNV, CDR2 YYDKDF (reference sequence). The CDR3 covers 14 residues. The V segment lost 5 bases and the J segment 4 bases; nucleotides outside the gene matches: 6. CDR3 sequence reads: CATSGPRGLYGYTF. As DNA, the CDR3 is TGTGCCACCAGCGGACCCAGGGGGCTCTATGGCTACACCTTC.

The chain joins TRBV20-1 to TRBJ2-5; 11 nucleotides align to TRBD2. Germline trimming cut 0 bases from V and 11 bases from J; bases unmatched to any gene: 8. The germline gives CDR1 DFQATT, CDR2 SNEGSKA (reference sequence). The CDR3 length is 14 residues. Written as DNA, the CDR3 is TGCAGTGCTAGAGAGGCTAGCGGGGGGTTCCAGCAGTACTTC. As protein: CSAREASGGFQQYF.

This clonotype has only a few counts. The J gene is TRBJ1-5, the V gene TRBV15; D gene unclear. The germline V gene encodes CDR1 LNHNV and CDR2 YYDKDF (reference sequence). The CDR3 runs to 15 residues. Trimming removed 0 bases at V and 4 bases at J, with 10 bases between. The CDR3 reads CATSRDHIGNQPQHF. CDR3 DNA sequence: TGTGCCACCAGCAGAGATCATATAGGGAATCAGCCCCAGCATTTT.

A few counts support this clonotype. The rearrangement uses TRBV6-5 and TRBJ2-3; 12 bases are shared with TRBD2. The CDR3 runs 14 residues. The trim removed 5 bases at V and 6 bases at J, leaving 3 bases unmatched. Germline CDR1 and CDR2: MNHEY and SVGAGI. The DNA of the CDR3 is TGTGCCAGCAGTAACGGACTAGCGGGGGATACGCAGTATTTT. It encodes CASSNGLAGDTQYF.

This clonotype was detected a few times. The chain links TRBV29-1 to TRBJ2-3; no reliable D call. Germline V gives CDR1 SQVTM, CDR2 ANQGSEA. V was shortened by 1 base and J by 4 bases, with 6 bases between the two germline ends. The CDR3 length is 12 residues. As DNA, the CDR3 is TGCAGCGTTGAAGCAGCTGCAGATACGCAGTATTTT. Translating gives CSVEAAADTQYF.

This clonotype has only one observation. This chain uses TRBV6-5 with TRBJ2-1; 8 nucleotides agree with TRBD2. The end of the DNA fits TRBJ2-7 better, so the J call may be wrong. Germline loops: CDR1 MNHEY, CDR2 SVGAGI. The CDR3 has 16 amino acids. CDR3 bases: TGTGCCAGCAGTCCCTCATGGCGGGGGGTATACAATGAGCAGTACTTC. This gives the protein CASSPSWRGVYNEQYF.

The sample holds many counts of this clonotype. V is TRBV4-3 and J is TRBJ2-5; tentative D call: TRBD2 (5 bases). V lost 4 bases and J 1 base, leaving 16 bases between the germline ends. The CDR3 is 16 amino acids. CDR1 is LGHNA and CDR2 is YSLEER in the germline V gene. CDR3 sequence reads: CASSLGKLRAQETQYF. The CDR3 DNA reads as TGCGCCAGCAGCCTCGGGAAGTTGAGGGCCCAAGAGACCCAGTACTTC.

This clonotype has more than one count but fewer than ten. The genes are TRBV5-4 and TRBJ2-7; D possibly corresponds to TRBD2 (6 bases). Germline CDR1 SGHNT, CDR2 YYREEE (reference sequence). The CDR3 extends over 14 amino acids. Trimming cost V 0 bases and J 2 bases, with 9 bases left between them. The chain's CDR3 is CASSLATGAYEQYF. The CDR3 DNA reads TGTGCCAGCAGCTTGGCCACGGGGGCCTACGAGCAGTACTTC.

This clonotype was counted only a few times. The chain joins TRBV6-6 to TRBJ1-2; D is unclear. This CDR3 is 13 amino acids long. Germline lookup yields CDR1 MNHNY and CDR2 SVGAGI (reference sequence). V shed 2 bases and J shed 2 bases, with 6 bases lying between them. The CDR3 DNA sequence: TGTGCCAGCAGTTACGAGCGGAACTATGGCTACACCTTC. Its translation is CASSYERNYGYTF.

This rearrangement joins TRBV7-9 to TRBJ2-1; perhaps TRBD2 as D (6 bases). The CDR3 contains 12 residues. Germline-derived CDR1 and CDR2 are SEHNR and FQNEAQ (reference sequence). Trimming pared 5 bases from V and 15 bases from J, leaving 17 bases between. CDR3 residues: CASSAGQEGRFF. The CDR3 nucleotides read TGTGCCAGCAGCGCGGGTCAGGAGGGAAGGTTCTTC.

V usage is TRBV7-8 and J usage is TRBJ1-5; D possibly corresponds to TRBD1 (6 bases). Looked up from germline, CDR1 is SGHVS and CDR2 is FQNEAQ. The V end lost 5 bases, the J end lost 1 base, and 15 bases lay between the germline ends. The CDR3 is 16 residues long. The CDR3 protein is CASSPGRGGSNQPQHF. Written as DNA, the CDR3 is TGTGCCAGCAGCCCGGGACGAGGGGGGAGCAATCAGCCCCAGCATTTT.

The rearrangement uses TRBV4-1 and TRBJ2-5, with 7 nucleotides matching TRBD2. The closer fit of TRBJ2-7 to the DNA end suggests the J call may be wrong. The length of the CDR3 is 15 residues. Germline V gene sequence: CDR1 MGHRA, CDR2 YSYEKL. The CDR3 region has the DNA TGCGCCAGCAGCCAAGATCAGGTCAGGGAGGGCGAGCAGTACTTC. It encodes CASSQDQVREGEQYF.

The chain combines TRBV5-5 with TRBJ2-1; the D call may be TRBD1 or TRBD2 (6 bases each). The CDR3 is 16 residues long. Germline V gene data show CDR1 as SGHKS and CDR2 as YYEKEE (reference sequence). V was clipped by 6 bases and J by 1 base, with 17 bases between them. CDR3 bases: TGTGCCAGCATCGGGGGTCCAGGGGCTTCCTACAATGAGCAGTTCTTC. It yields the protein CASIGGPGASYNEQFF.

V usage is TRBV5-1 and J usage is TRBJ1-4; 7 positions agree with TRBD1. This CDR3 region has 15 residues. V dropped 4 bases and J dropped 8; count of bases not matched to a gene: 11. Looked up from germline, CDR1 is SGHRS and CDR2 is YFSETQ. The DNA of the CDR3 is TGCGCCAGCAGCCCGGGGACAGCCCCGGGGGAAAAACTGTTTTTT. Its protein product is CASSPGTAPGEKLFF.

Only a few counts were recorded for this clonotype. This chain joins TRBV10-3 and TRBJ2-7; possibly TRBD1 for D (6 bases). The CDR3 consists of 14 residues. Germline V gives CDR1 ENHRY, CDR2 SYGVKD. V was trimmed by 2 bases and J by 6 bases, leaving 14 bases between them. CDR3 nucleotides: TGTGCCATCAGTGAGCCCGGACAGTGGGCCGAGCAGTACTTC. Its protein product is CAISEPGQWAEQYF.

This clonotype showed up just once. The chain uses TRBV20-1 and TRBJ2-4; 8 bases are a match to TRBD1. CDR3 length: 15 residues. V lost 2 bases and J lost 13; bases outside the gene matches: 16. Germline assignment: CDR1 DFQATT and CDR2 SNEGSKA (reference sequence). CDR3 DNA sequence: TGCAGTGCTAGACCCATGGACAGGGCCGGCCATGAGCAGTACTTC. This translates into CSARPMDRAGHEQYF.

This clonotype occurred a few times. This chain joins TRBV7-2 and TRBJ1-1; the D is unclear. The germline CDR1 and CDR2 sequences are SGHTA and FQGNSA. Trimming shortened V by 1 base and J by 3 bases, and 12 bases separated the two germline ends. The CDR3 runs 15 residues. The CDR3 reads CASSLVRGTYTEAFF. In DNA form, the CDR3 reads TGTGCCAGCAGCTTAGTTCGGGGTACCTACACTGAAGCTTTCTTT.

The chain couples TRBV20-1 to TRBJ2-5; 7 positions agree with TRBD1. This CDR3 is built from 16 residues. Losses at the gene ends were 6 bases for V and 11 bases for J; bases not matched to a gene: 24. Germline V gene sequence: CDR1 DFQATT, CDR2 SNEGSKA (reference sequence). CDR3 sequence (DNA): TGCAGTGCCGAGGTTAAGACAGGGATGTTCCGCAATGAGCAGTACTTC. Encoded protein: CSAEVKTGMFRNEQYF.

This clonotype was seen more than once but under ten times. An end of the junction differs from the germline gene, which may be a read error. V gene TRBV20-1 combines with J gene TRBJ2-1; D is possibly TRBD2 (7 bases). The CDR3 consists of 17 residues. In germline, CDR1 is DFQATT, CDR2 SNEGSKA (reference sequence). This chain's CDR3 is CSARDRGDTFSYNEKFF. In nucleotides, the CDR3 is TGCAGTGCTAGAGATCGGGGGGACACTTTCTCCTACAATGAGAAGTTCTTC.

This clonotype was picked up a small number of times. The chain combines TRBV3-1 with TRBJ2-1, with no clear D. CDR1 is LGHDT, CDR2 YNNKEL, per germline (reference sequence). The CDR3 runs 12 residues. Trimming removed 0 bases from V and 6 bases from J, with 3 bases in between. The chain's CDR3 is CASSQDPNEQFF. Written as DNA, the CDR3 is TGTGCCAGCAGCCAAGACCCCAATGAGCAGTTCTTC.

This clonotype has at least ten counts. This sequence joins TRBV29-1 and TRBJ2-1; D is undetermined. Trimming removed 7 bases at V and 4 bases at J, with 5 bases between. CDR3 length: 10 amino acids. In germline, CDR1 is SQVTM, CDR2 ANQGSEA. The CDR3 sequence: CSAFYNEQFF. DNA for the CDR3: TGCAGCGCCTTTTACAATGAGCAGTTCTTC.

The genes are TRBV12-3 or TRBV12-4 and TRBJ2-3, with 8 nucleotides matching TRBD2. J gave up 8 bases and V 6 bases, and 1 base lay outside the gene matches. The CDR3 sequence is 11 residues long. CDR3 sequence reads: CASSGGGTQYF. CDR3 DNA sequence: TGTGCCAGCAGCGGGGGGGGTACGCAGTATTTT.